This T cell receptor (beta chain) was sequenced in a study of blood T cell repertoires in COVID-19. Study-level background: Samples representing acute and convalescent COVID-19 were sourced from the United States, Italy and Spain. PBMCs, B-cell-depleted T cells, or T cells were the source of the cDNA or gDNA that made up the material.

Study processing details: Estimates of nucleated cell counts were drawn from the amplification of reference gene primers. Profiling relied on immunoSEQ multiplex PCR, and the TCRdb table lists in-frame clones only, not all of them. The D gene and trimming were derived from the DNA, and the V and J assignments and clone size from that table. The data contain some 200,000 clones, roughly 75% of them singletons. CDR1 is SGDLS, CDR2 YYNGEE, per germline. This CDR3 is built from 13 residues. Trimming left V 0 bases short and J 5 bases short, with 9 bases between. This clone showed up just a few times. The sequence came from a woman aged 65 to 85 with acute or convalescent COVID-19. Material: peripheral blood. The rearrangement joins TRBV9 to TRBJ2-7; D not resolved. The CDR3, as DNA: TGTGCCAGCAGCGTAGATGCGACAAACGAGCAGTACTTC. Protein product: CASSVDATNEQYF.